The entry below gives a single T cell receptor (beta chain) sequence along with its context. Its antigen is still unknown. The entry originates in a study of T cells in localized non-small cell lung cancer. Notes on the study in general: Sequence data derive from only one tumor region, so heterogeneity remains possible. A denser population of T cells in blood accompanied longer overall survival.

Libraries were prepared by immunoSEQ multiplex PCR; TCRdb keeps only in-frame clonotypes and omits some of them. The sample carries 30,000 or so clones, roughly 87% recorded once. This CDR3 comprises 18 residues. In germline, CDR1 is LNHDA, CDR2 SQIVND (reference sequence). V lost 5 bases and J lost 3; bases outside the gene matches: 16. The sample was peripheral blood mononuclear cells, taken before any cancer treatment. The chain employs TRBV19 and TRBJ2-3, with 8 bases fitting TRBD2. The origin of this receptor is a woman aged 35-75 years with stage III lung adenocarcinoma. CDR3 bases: TGTGCCAGTAGTCGGGGACTAGGGGGGCTTAAAAGTACAGATACGCAGTATTTT. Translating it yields CASSRGLGGLKSTDTQYF.